The rows below give T cell receptor beta chains drawn from one sample of a study of regulatory T cells in long-lasting Graves disease. TCRdb reprocessed the multiplex PCR reads with MiXCR, giving one entry per CDR3 protein. The table has fewer than 550,000 distinct CDR3 sequences, 15% to 20% seen once. This same sample was also taken into another study, of T cells in Graves' hyperthyroidism and ophthalmopathy.

The sequencing used peripheral blood mononuclear cells (PBMCs), collected at new diagnosis, from a patient treated with antithyroid drugs. The receptors here all came from a middle-aged woman with Graves disease. The CDR3 runs from the conserved cysteine through the conserved F or W. A D gene is named only where the DNA matches it firmly. The size of a clone is reported for some rows only, either as once, few or many, or as a class for expanded clones.

>NA|TRBV6-9|TRBJ1-2|NA
CASSSTTDYGYTF
TGTGCCAGCAGTTCCACGACAGACTATGGCTACACCTTC
>NA|TRBV27|TRBJ1-3|NA
CASSSQGRASGNTIYF
TGTGCCAGCAGTTCACAGGGAAGGGCCTCTGGAAACACCATATATTTT
>TRBD1|TRBV15|TRBJ1-6|NA
CATSRPDRGNSPLHF
TGTGCCACCAGCAGACCCGACAGGGGAAATTCACCCCTCCACTTT
>TRBD1|TRBV6-2/TRBV6-3|TRBJ1-3|NA
CASSSIVTGGSGNTIYF
TGTGCCAGCAGTTCCATCGTCACAGGGGGCTCTGGAAACACCATATATTTT
>NA|TRBV19|TRBJ1-2|many
CASSIGRNYGYTF
TGTGCCAGCAGCATTGGTCGGAACTATGGCTACACCTTC
>NA|TRBV19|TRBJ1-6|NA
CASSITADRDSPLHF
TGTGCCAGTAGTATCACGGCGGACAGAGATTCACCCCTCCACTTT
>TRBD2|TRBV5-8|TRBJ2-5|few
CASSPSRLAGGQETQYF
TGTGCCAGCAGCCCAAGTCGGCTAGCGGGGGGCCAAGAGACCCAGTACTTC
>NA|TRBV12-3/TRBV12-4|TRBJ1-1|many
CASSFELGNTEAFF
TGTGCCAGCAGTTTTGAGTTGGGGAACACTGAAGCTTTCTTT
>TRBD1|TRBV6-2/TRBV6-3|TRBJ1-1|few
CASSYIGGGEAFF
TGTGCCAGCAGTTACATAGGGGGCGGAGAAGCTTTCTTT
>NA|TRBV19|TRBJ2-4|few
CASSSGGAAKNIQYF
TGTGCCAGTAGTAGTGGTGGGGCAGCCAAAAACATTCAGTACTTC
>NA|TRBV29-1|TRBJ1-5|many
CSVGQGNQPQHF
TGCAGCGTTGGACAGGGCAATCAGCCCCAGCATTTT
>TRBD1|TRBV28|TRBJ1-5|many
CASSLKQGAQPQHF
TGTGCCAGCAGTTTAAAACAGGGGGCCCAGCCCCAGCATTTT
>NA|TRBV19|TRBJ2-7|few
CASSIDGGTREQYF
TGTGCCAGTAGTATAGACGGCGGAACCCGCGAGCAGTACTTC
>NA|TRBV7-9|TRBJ1-4|many
CASSLSQGNEKLFF
TGTGCCAGCAGCTTATCCCAGGGGAATGAAAAACTGTTTTTT
>NA|TRBV5-1|TRBJ2-5|many
CASSLEGTRETQYF
TGCGCCAGCAGCTTGGAGGGCACGAGGGAGACCCAGTACTTC
>NA|TRBV5-4|TRBJ1-1|many
CASSAAGENTEAFF
TGTGCCAGCAGCGCCGCAGGGGAGAACACTGAAGCTTTCTTT
>NA|TRBV20-1|TRBJ2-3|many
CSARRGQPVDEDTQYF
TGCAGTGCTAGGAGGGGCCAGCCTGTGGACGAAGATACGCAGTATTTT
>NA|TRBV20-1|TRBJ2-7|many
CSAGHRSYEQYF
TGCAGTGCCGGACATAGGTCCTACGAGCAGTACTTC
>TRBD2|TRBV5-4|TRBJ2-1|NA
CASSLTSGGNYNEQFF
TGTGCCAGCAGCTTGACTAGCGGGGGGAATTACAATGAGCAGTTCTTC
>NA|TRBV27|TRBJ1-1|many
CASSAHRNTEAFF
TGTGCCAGCAGTGCCCACAGAAACACTGAAGCTTTCTTT
>NA|TRBV12-3/TRBV12-4|TRBJ2-7|many
CASSEGGNHREQYF
TGTGCCAGCAGTGAAGGGGGAAACCATAGGGAGCAGTACTTC
>TRBD2|TRBV7-9|TRBJ2-1|few
CASSPHSGGANEQFF
TGTGCCAGCAGCCCCCATAGCGGGGGGGCAAATGAGCAGTTCTTC
>NA|TRBV12-3/TRBV12-4|TRBJ1-4|many
CASSFLEWGEKLFF
TGTGCCAGCAGTTTCCTAGAGTGGGGTGAAAAACTGTTTTTT
>NA|TRBV12-3/TRBV12-4|TRBJ2-7|many
CASSFARGGEQYF
TGTGCCAGCAGTTTCGCCAGGGGAGGCGAGCAGTACTTC
>NA|TRBV18|TRBJ2-1|many
CASASGQSYNEQFF
TGTGCCAGCGCCTCTGGACAGTCCTACAATGAGCAGTTCTTC
>NA|TRBV5-1|TRBJ2-3|few
CASSPGRGRIPDTQYF
TGCGCCAGCAGCCCTGGCCGGGGGCGTATCCCAGATACGCAGTATTTT
>TRBD1|TRBV18|TRBJ2-2|few
CASSRLRTGPNTGELFF
TGTGCCAGCTCTCGACTACGGACAGGGCCCAACACCGGGGAGCTGTTTTTT
>TRBD1|TRBV3-1|TRBJ1-1|many
CASSQESGGAFF
TGTGCCAGCAGCCAAGAATCAGGGGGCGCTTTCTTT